This T cell receptor (beta chain) was sequenced for a study of CD8 T cells in Susac syndrome. This CDR3 has 12 residues. Germline CDR1 is MNHEY and CDR2 is SVGEGT. The V and J ends lost 5 bases and 7 bases respectively, with 8 bases between them. Sequencing of TCR beta was performed on blood CD8+ and CD4+ T cells. An amount of RNA that ranged from roughly 0.5 to 1 ug was reverse transcribed with random hexamers. A multiplex approach, immunoSEQ multiplex PCR, amplified TCR beta CDR3 across 54 Vbeta and 13 Jbeta. TCRdb fed the immunoSEQ multiplex PCR reads into MiXCR, producing one record per CDR3 protein. This table holds some 260,000 distinct CDR3 sequences, over 85% found once.

This TCR derives from a human donor with multiple sclerosis. The specimen sequenced was CD4+ T cells from PBMCs. The chain combines TRBV6-2 or TRBV6-3 with TRBJ2-2, with D hard to call. CDR3 amino acids: CASSNDGGELFF. The CDR3 DNA sequence: TGTGCCAGCAGTAACGACGGCGGGGAGCTGTTTTTT.